A single sample is the source of the 12 T cell receptor beta chains below, sequenced in a study of blood T cells in healthy people across ages. A second PCR of roughly 7 to 11 cycles used a sample-barcoded 5' primer and a J-beta primer mix. Via MiXCR, TCRdb re-called the 5' RACE reads, giving one row per CDR3 protein. The table records 700,000 to 850,000 distinct CDR3 sequences, 30% to 45% of them present only once. Sequencing was done on a sample of blood. The receptors were gathered from a man aged 18 to 30 in good health.

The genes are TRBV12-3 or TRBV12-4 and TRBJ2-1; the match to TRBD2 covers 8 bases. CDR3 length: 15 residues. The V segment lost 3 bases and the J segment 7 bases; nucleotides outside the gene matches: 8. The CDR3 protein is CASSFPGGPGNEQFF. The CDR3 DNA sequence: TGTGCCAGCAGTTTTCCGGGGGGGCCGGGAAATGAGCAGTTCTTC.

The chain joins TRBV10-3 to TRBJ1-2, with no clear D. Germline V CDR1 and CDR2: ENHRY, SYGVKD. The germline V and J ends were trimmed by 3 bases and 2 bases, with 10 bases remaining between them. CDR3 length: 14 residues. CDR3 protein: CAISDARGNYGYTF. The CDR3 region has the DNA TGTGCCATCAGTGATGCACGCGGAAACTATGGCTACACCTTC.

V gene TRBV3-1 combines with J gene TRBJ1-6; D is perhaps TRBD1 (6 bases). CDR3 length equals 16 residues. Between the trimmed V and J ends, which lost 0 bases and 7 bases, there was a span of 13 bases. Germline CDR1 LGHDT, CDR2 YNNKEL (reference sequence). The CDR3 DNA reads as TGTGCCAGCAGCCAAGAAGTTCTGGACAGAAATTCACCCCTCCACTTT. This encodes CASSQEVLDRNSPLHF.

Concerning this clonotype itself: This may be a read error, as it is one base from a much larger clone. The J gene is TRBJ2-1, the V gene TRBV20-1; D gene ambiguous. The CDR3 extends over 13 amino acids. Trimming took off 3 bases at V and 8 bases at J, with 14 bases between the two ends. Germline V gene lookup returns CDR1 DFQATT and CDR2 SNEGSKA (reference sequence). Here the CDR3 reads CSASLAPSDEQFF. Here the CDR3 DNA reads TGCAGTGCTAGTCTGGCTCCCTCCGATGAGCAGTTCTTC.

This clonotype was observed a handful of times. The chain carries TRBV6-5 and TRBJ1-2; perhaps TRBD1 as D (5 bases). Germline V lookup: CDR1 MNHEY, CDR2 SVGAGI. This CDR3 is 13 amino acids long. The germline V and J ends were trimmed by 5 bases and 4 bases, with 11 bases remaining between them. The CDR3, as DNA: TGTGCCAGCAGTCGGTCGCAGGGCTATGGCTACACCTTC. The encoded protein is CASSRSQGYGYTF.

This chain links TRBV7-2 with TRBJ2-1; D is possibly TRBD1 or TRBD2 (5 bases each). The CDR3 totals 17 residues. Germline CDR1 and CDR2: SGHTA and FQGNSA. V lost 1 base and J lost 10, with 23 bases in between. CDR3 sequence: CASSLGSTGLGTYEQFF. In DNA form, the CDR3 reads TGTGCCAGCAGCTTAGGGAGTACGGGGTTAGGGACCTACGAGCAGTTCTTC.

This clonotype came up a few times. The chain uses TRBV12-3 or TRBV12-4 and TRBJ1-2; D gene unclear. CDR3 length equals 14 residues. V was clipped by 7 bases and J by 8 bases, with 20 bases between them. CDR3 amino acids: CASTTREGMGGYTF. In DNA, the CDR3 is TGTGCCAGCACCACGCGGGAGGGCATGGGGGGCTACACCTTC.

The chain links TRBV4-3 to TRBJ2-5, with D hard to call. CDR3 length: 13 amino acids. The V gene's germline CDR1 is LGHNA and CDR2 YSLEER. V lost 5 bases and J lost 3, with 10 bases in between. The CDR3 here is CASSGHREETQYF. In DNA, the CDR3 is TGCGCCAGCAGCGGGCACAGAGAAGAGACCCAGTACTTC.

This clonotype has just a few counts. V usage is TRBV6-5 and J usage is TRBJ2-7; 11 nucleotides match TRBD1. V shed 8 bases and J 4 bases; nucleotides not matched to a gene: 10. CDR1 is MNHEY and CDR2 is SVGAGI in the germline V gene. CDR3 size: 15 residues. The CDR3, as DNA: TGTGCCAGCCAGTTAGGCGGGACAGGGGGATACGAGCAGTACTTC. Translating it yields CASQLGGTGGYEQYF.

The chain is built from TRBV7-8 and TRBJ2-3, with 7 bases that match TRBD1. With V trimmed by 1 base and J by 7 bases, 2 bases remained unmatched. Per germline, CDR1 SGHVS and CDR2 FQNEAQ. The CDR3 is 13 residues long. CDR3 protein: CASSLDRGYTQYF. CDR3 in DNA: TGTGCCAGCAGCTTAGACAGGGGCTATACGCAGTATTTT.

The chain is built from TRBV18 and TRBJ2-5; D is undetermined. Germline lookup yields CDR1 KGHSH and CDR2 LQKENI. The V end lost 5 bases, the J end lost 11 bases, and 15 bases lay between the germline ends. This CDR3 has 12 amino acids. The chain's CDR3 is CASSSAASEQYF. CDR3 nucleotides: TGTGCCAGCTCATCGGCCGCGAGTGAGCAGTACTTC.

The chain carries TRBV9 and TRBJ1-4; D remains unclear. V gave up 4 bases and J gave up 3 bases, with 13 bases separating them. CDR1 is SGDLS, CDR2 YYNGEE, per germline. The CDR3 sequence is 15 residues long. The CDR3 reads CASSSTVVSNEKLFF. The CDR3 nucleotides read TGTGCCAGCAGCAGCACGGTCGTGTCTAATGAAAAACTGTTTTTT.